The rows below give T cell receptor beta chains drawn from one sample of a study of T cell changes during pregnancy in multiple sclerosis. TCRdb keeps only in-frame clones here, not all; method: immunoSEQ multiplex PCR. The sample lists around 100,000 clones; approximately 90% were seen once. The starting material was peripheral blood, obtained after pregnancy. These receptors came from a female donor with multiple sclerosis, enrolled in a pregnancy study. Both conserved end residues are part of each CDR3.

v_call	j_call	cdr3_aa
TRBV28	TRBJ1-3	CASSPGGVGNTIYF
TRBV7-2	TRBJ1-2	CASSLEAGTGIYGYTF
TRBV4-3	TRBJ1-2	CASSHRGGPGGYTF
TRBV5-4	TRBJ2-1	CASRPDRVTYNEQFF
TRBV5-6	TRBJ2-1	CASSLQIYNEQFF
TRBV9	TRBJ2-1	CASSVRGGAWDEQFF
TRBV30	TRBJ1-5	CAWSVLGQGTQPQHF
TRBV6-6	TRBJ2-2	CASSRGTGNTGELFF
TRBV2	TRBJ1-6	CAGNRDRGLVSYNSPLHF
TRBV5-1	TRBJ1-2	CASSEIQGASTRGYTF
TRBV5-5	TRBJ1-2	CASSRTGSAHGYTF
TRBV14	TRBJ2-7	CASSLEGQREQYF
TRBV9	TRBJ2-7	CASSASGRANEQYF
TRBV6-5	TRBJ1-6	CASSYSQGRGNSPLHF
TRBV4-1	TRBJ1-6	CASSLLNGEHSPLHF
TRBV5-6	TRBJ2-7	CASSLGTGVYEQYF
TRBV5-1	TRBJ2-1	CASSSGRGGFYNEQFF
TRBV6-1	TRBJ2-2	CASRAGTLHTGELFF
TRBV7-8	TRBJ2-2	CASSFLQGVTGELFF
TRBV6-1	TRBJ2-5	CASSKAGGRVLVETQYF
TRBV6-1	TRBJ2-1	CASSPGQTYNEQFF
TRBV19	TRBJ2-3	CATQKGAVSDTQYF
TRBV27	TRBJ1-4	CASSFSNRGLGIHEKLFF
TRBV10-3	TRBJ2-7	CAGAGGRSPEQYF
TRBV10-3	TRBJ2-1	CAISESGSTYNEQFF
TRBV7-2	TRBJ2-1	CASSQMTSGGNNEQFF
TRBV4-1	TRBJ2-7	CASRPTWTSNYEQYF
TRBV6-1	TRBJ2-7	CASSSFYGPYEQYF
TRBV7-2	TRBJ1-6	CASSSRPYNSPLHF
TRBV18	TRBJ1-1	CASSLRTLSMNTEAFF
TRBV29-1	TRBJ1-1	CSVGQGGTEAFF
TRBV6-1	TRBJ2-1	CASSRGGEQFF
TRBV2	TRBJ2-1	CASRRGRGRHEQFF
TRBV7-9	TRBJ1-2	CASSPDSNYGYTF
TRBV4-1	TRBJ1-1	CASSQSGHPNTEAFF